The source of this TCR beta chain is a study of control samples from healthy donors and cancer patients. Germline V lookup: CDR1 SEHNR, CDR2 FQNEAQ (reference sequence). V dropped 2 bases and J dropped 0 bases, with 14 bases sitting between them. The CDR3 covers 16 residues. Method: immunoSEQ multiplex PCR; TCRdb's copy keeps in-frame clones and lacks some. This sample carries fewer than 200,000 clones, over 85% of them seen once, and the ten largest clones take roughly 1.5%. Material: blood. The TCR originated in a young man in good health. The chain links TRBV7-9 to TRBJ2-7; D is perhaps TRBD2 (6 bases). Written as DNA, the CDR3 is TGTGCCAGCAGCTTACGGCGAGCGGGCATCTCCTACGAGCAGTACTTC. It codes for CASSLRRAGISYEQYF.